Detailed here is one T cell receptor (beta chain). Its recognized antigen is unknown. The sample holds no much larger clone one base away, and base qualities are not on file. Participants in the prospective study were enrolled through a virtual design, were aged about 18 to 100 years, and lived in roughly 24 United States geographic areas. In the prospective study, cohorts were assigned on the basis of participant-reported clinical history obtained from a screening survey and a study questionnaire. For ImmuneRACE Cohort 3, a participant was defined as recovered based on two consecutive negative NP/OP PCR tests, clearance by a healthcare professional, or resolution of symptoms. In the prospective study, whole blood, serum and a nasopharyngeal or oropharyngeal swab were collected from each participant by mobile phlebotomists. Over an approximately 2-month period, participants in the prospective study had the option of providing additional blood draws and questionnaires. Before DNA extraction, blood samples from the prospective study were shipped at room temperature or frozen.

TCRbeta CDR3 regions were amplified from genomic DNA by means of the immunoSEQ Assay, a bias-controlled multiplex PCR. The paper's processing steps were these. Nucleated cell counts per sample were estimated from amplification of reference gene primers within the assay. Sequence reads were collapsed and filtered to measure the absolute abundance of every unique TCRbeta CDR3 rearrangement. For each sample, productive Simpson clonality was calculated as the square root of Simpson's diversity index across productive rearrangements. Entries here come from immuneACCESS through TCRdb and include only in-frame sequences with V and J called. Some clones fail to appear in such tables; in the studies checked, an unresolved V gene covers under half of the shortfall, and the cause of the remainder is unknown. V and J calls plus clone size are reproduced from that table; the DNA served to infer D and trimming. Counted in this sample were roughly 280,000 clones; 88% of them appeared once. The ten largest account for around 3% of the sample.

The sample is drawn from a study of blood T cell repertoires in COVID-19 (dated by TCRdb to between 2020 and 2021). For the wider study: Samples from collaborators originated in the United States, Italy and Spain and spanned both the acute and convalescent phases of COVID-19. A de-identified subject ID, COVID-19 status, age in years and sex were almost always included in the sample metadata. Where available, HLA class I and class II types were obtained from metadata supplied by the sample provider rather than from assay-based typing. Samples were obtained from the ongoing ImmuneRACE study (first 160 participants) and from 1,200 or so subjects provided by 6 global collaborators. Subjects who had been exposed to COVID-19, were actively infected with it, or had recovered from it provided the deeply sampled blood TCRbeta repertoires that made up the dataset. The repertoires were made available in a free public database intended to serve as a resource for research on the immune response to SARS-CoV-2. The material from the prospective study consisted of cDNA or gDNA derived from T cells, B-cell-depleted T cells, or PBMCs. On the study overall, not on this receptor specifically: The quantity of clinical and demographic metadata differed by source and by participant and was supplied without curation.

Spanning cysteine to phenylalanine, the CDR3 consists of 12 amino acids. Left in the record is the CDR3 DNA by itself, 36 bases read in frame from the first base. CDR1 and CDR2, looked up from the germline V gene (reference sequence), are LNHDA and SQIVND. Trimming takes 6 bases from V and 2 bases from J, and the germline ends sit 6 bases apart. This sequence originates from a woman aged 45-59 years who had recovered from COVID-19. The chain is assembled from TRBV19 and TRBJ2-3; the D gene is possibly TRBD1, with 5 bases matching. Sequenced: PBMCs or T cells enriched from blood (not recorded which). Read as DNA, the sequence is TGTGCCAGTAGGGGGCCCACAGATACGCAGTATTTT. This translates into CASRGPTDTQYF.